Listed here are 5 T cell receptor beta chains from one sample, sequenced in a study of T cells after yellow fever vaccination. MiXCR was run by TCRdb on the 5' RACE reads, yielding one entry per CDR3 protein. The sample shows approximately 340,000 distinct CDR3 sequences, 8.7% of them seen only once. The sequencing here drew on PBMCs, taken on the day of the first yellow fever vaccination. These receptors were obtained from a man between 18 and 29 years old who received the YFV17D yellow fever vaccine.

This rearrangement joins TRBV20-1 to TRBJ1-1; 7 bases match TRBD1. V lost 8 bases to trimming and J lost 3 bases; unmatched junction nucleotides: 9. The CDR3 sequence is 13 residues long. Germline V lookup: CDR1 DFQATT, CDR2 SNEGSKA (reference sequence). The CDR3 sequence is CSTPGGAYTEAFF. CDR3 DNA: TGCAGTACGCCAGGGGGAGCGTACACTGAAGCTTTCTTT.

A note on this clonotype: The DNA is left out, because the CDR3 cannot be placed on it with certainty; the CDR3 is given as TCRdb lists it. The chain couples TRBV24-1 to TRBJ2-2. The CDR3 sequence runs 14 residues, both termini included. The V gene's germline CDR1 is KGHDR and CDR2 SFDVKD. CDR3 sequence: CATSDGETPGSCFF.

Concerning this clonotype itself: Mismatch with germline at one junction end may stem from a read error. The rearrangement joins TRBV5-1 to TRBJ2-1, with a weak D call TRBD2 (7 bases). The germline V gene encodes CDR1 SGHRS and CDR2 YFSETQ. The CDR3 sequence is 15 residues long. Here the CDR3 DNA reads TGCGCCAGGAGCTTGAGTGGGGGGGCTTACAATGAGCAGTTCTTC. It is translated as CARSLSGGAYNEQFF. The full variable domain, completed using reference TRBV5-1 and TRBJ2-1, is KAGVTQTPRYLIKTRGQQVTLSCSPISGHRSVSWYQQTPGQGLQFLFEYFSETQRNKGNFPGRFSGRQFSNSRSEMNVSTLELGDSALYLCARSLSGGAYNEQFFGPGTRLTVL.

This clonotype was picked up a small number of times. The chain couples TRBV20-1 to TRBJ2-1, with D perhaps TRBD2 (6 bases). This CDR3 is 14 amino acids long. CDR1 and CDR2 (germline): DFQATT, SNEGSKA (reference sequence). V shed 6 bases and J shed 3 bases, with 15 bases lying between them. CDR3 protein: CSAKAAGFYNEQFF. The CDR3 DNA sequence: TGCAGTGCGAAGGCAGCGGGTTTCTACAATGAGCAGTTCTTC.

This clonotype came up many times. The chain employs TRBV18 and TRBJ2-2, with D possibly TRBD1 on 6 matching bases. Germline CDR1 KGHSH, CDR2 LQKENI. The V and J ends lost 3 bases and 6 bases respectively, with 14 bases between them. There are 15 residues in the CDR3. The CDR3 spells CASSPGHGAAGELFF. DNA of the CDR3: TGTGCCAGCTCACCGGGACACGGGGCCGCCGGGGAGCTGTTTTTT.